This T cell receptor beta chain appears in the sequencing data of a study of T-cell memory formation after mild COVID-19. Findings and caveats of the study: CD4+ contracting clones were found mainly in CM and EM, and CD8+ ones in EMRA. Clones shrinking between day 15 and 85 showed a balanced CD4/CD8 split, and those that grew later tilted toward CD4+.

Amplification by 5'RACE using constant-segment primers produced TCR alpha and TCR beta cDNA libraries that carried sample barcodes and UMIs. In TCRdb, the 5' RACE reads were re-called with MiXCR into one record per CDR3 protein. The sample lists under 250,000 distinct CDR3 sequences, around 10% occurring once. A word on this clonotype: What it binds is not known.

The CDR3 has 13 residues. The V end lost 3 bases, the J end lost 2 bases, and 7 bases lay between the germline ends. Germline V gene data show CDR1 as SGHTA and CDR2 as FQGNSA. The sequencing sample was made of PBMCs or a T cell subset sorted from them (not recorded which). The clonotype was recovered from a young man who had mild COVID-19 (a few samples of this study predate the infection). Cell type and time point are not known. The chain joins TRBV7-2 to TRBJ1-2; D remains ambiguous. The CDR3 is CASSFWENYGYTF. CDR3 nucleotides: TGTGCCAGCAGCTTTTGGGAGAACTATGGCTACACCTTC. The variable domain in full, with the rest retrieved from reference TRBV7-2 and TRBJ1-2, is GAGVSQSPSNKVTEKGKDVELRCDPISGHTALYWYRQSLGQGLEFLIYFQGNSAPDKSGLPSDRFSAERTGGSVSTLTIQRTQQEDSAVYLCASSFWENYGYTFGSGTRLTVV.